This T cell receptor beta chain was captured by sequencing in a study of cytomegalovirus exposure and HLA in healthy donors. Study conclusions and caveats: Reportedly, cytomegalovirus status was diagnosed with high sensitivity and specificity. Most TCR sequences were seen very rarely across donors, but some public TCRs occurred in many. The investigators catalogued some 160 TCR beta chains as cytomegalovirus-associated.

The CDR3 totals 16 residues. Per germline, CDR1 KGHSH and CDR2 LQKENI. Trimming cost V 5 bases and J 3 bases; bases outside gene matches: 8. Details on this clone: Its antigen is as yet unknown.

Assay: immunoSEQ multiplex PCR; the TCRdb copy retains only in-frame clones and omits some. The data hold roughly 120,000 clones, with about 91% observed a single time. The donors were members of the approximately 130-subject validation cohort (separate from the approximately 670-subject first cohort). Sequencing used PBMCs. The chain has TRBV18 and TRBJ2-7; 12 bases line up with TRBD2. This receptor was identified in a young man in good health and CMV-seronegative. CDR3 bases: TGTGCCAGCTCAGTAACGGCTAGCGGGGGGGGCTACGAGCAGTACTTC. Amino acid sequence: CASSVTASGGGYEQYF.